This is a list of T cell receptor beta chains from one sample in a study of blood T cells in healthy people across ages. In TCRdb, the 5' RACE reads were re-called with MiXCR into one record per CDR3 protein. The sample lists just under 750,000 distinct CDR3 sequences; 22% were seen once. What was sequenced was blood. These receptors were collected from a man aged 70 or older in good health. Each CDR3 is given with its conserved first and last residue. D genes are given only for firm matches. The size of a clone is reported for some rows only, either as once, few or many, or as a class for expanded clones.

V gene	clone size	J gene	D gene	CDR3 protein	CDR3 DNA
TRBV28	few	TRBJ2-3	TRBD1	CASGKNRGLSDTQYF	TGTGCCAGCGGCAAAAACAGGGGGCTTTCAGATACGCAGTATTTT
TRBV6-5	few	TRBJ2-6	.	CASSYSLRGASGANVLTF	TGTGCCAGCAGTTACTCCCTCAGGGGAGCCTCTGGGGCCAACGTCCTGACTTTC
TRBV9	many	TRBJ1-1	.	CASSVGVSLNTEAFF	TGTGCCAGCAGCGTGGGAGTTTCCTTGAACACTGAAGCTTTCTTT
TRBV7-9	.	TRBJ2-7	TRBD1	CASTRDGTGDEQYF	TGTGCCAGCACCCGAGATGGGACAGGGGACGAGCAGTACTTC
TRBV7-9	.	TRBJ2-2	.	CASSPAGTGELFF	TGTGCCAGCAGCCCGGCGGGCACCGGGGAGCTGTTTTTT
TRBV6-6	.	TRBJ1-1	.	CASSSSDSGVGAFF	TGTGCCAGCAGTTCATCTGACAGTGGGGTTGGAGCTTTCTTT
TRBV7-2	.	TRBJ1-4	.	CASSPRQDGEKLFF	TGTGCCAGCAGCCCACGACAGGATGGTGAAAAACTGTTTTTT
TRBV5-1	.	TRBJ2-5	.	CASSLGQYFQETQYF	TGCGCCAGCAGCTTAGGACAGTACTTTCAAGAGACCCAGTACTTC
TRBV6-2/TRBV6-3	few	TRBJ2-3	TRBD2	CASSYGLAGGYDENTQYF	TGTGCCAGCAGTTACGGGCTAGCGGGAGGGTACGACGAGAATACGCAGTATTTT
TRBV4-3	few	TRBJ2-1	TRBD2	CASSQGRTSGALGEQFF	TGCGCCAGCAGCCAAGGGCGGACTAGCGGGGCCCTCGGTGAGCAGTTCTTC
TRBV14	few	TRBJ2-7	.	CASSQEVDSYEQYF	TGTGCCAGCAGCCAAGAAGTGGACAGCTACGAGCAGTACTTC
TRBV5-5	.	TRBJ1-4	TRBD1	CASSLATGGGEKLFF	TGTGCCAGCAGCTTGGCGACAGGGGGAGGTGAAAAACTGTTTTTT
TRBV7-9	few	TRBJ2-5	TRBD1	CAGSLDRGVKTQYF	TGTGCCGGCAGCCTAGACAGGGGTGTGAAGACCCAGTACTTC
TRBV10-3	many	TRBJ2-1	TRBD2	CAISDPGTSLGGEQFF	TGTGCCATCAGTGACCCCGGGACTAGCCTTGGAGGTGAGCAGTTCTTC